Listed below are T cell receptor beta chains from one sample, sequenced in a study of T-cell memory formation after mild COVID-19. TCRdb re-called the 5' RACE reads through MiXCR, storing one row per CDR3 protein. The sample includes around 200,000 distinct CDR3 sequences, less than 20% of them seen just once. The specimen was PBMCs or a T cell subset sorted from them (not recorded which). All receptors come from a man in his late teens or twenties who had mild COVID-19 (a few samples of this study predate the infection). Cell type and time point are not known. CDR3s include the opening cysteine and the closing phenylalanine or tryptophan. A D gene is named only where the DNA matches it firmly. Not every row has a clone size; where given, it reads once, few, many or a size class.

v_gene: TRBV11-2
d_gene: -
abundance: -
j_gene: TRBJ2-2
CDR3nt: TGTGCCAGCAGCTTAGTACGAGGGGCCACCGGGGAGCTGTTTTTT
CDR3aa: CASSLVRGATGELFF

v_gene: TRBV7-9
d_gene: -
abundance: few
j_gene: TRBJ1-1
CDR3nt: TGTGCCAGCAGCTTAGATAGCACTGAAGCTTTCTTT
CDR3aa: CASSLDSTEAFF

v_gene: TRBV5-1
d_gene: -
abundance: -
j_gene: TRBJ2-1
CDR3nt: TGCGCCAGCAGCTTGGGACTACCCAACAATGAGCAGTTCTTC
CDR3aa: CASSLGLPNNEQFF

v_gene: TRBV2
d_gene: -
abundance: few
j_gene: TRBJ1-2
CDR3nt: TGTGCCAGCAGTGCGGGCCGGGGAGCGTATGGCTACACCTTC
CDR3aa: CASSAGRGAYGYTF

v_gene: TRBV9
d_gene: TRBD2
abundance: -
j_gene: TRBJ2-3
CDR3nt: TGTGCCAGCAGCGTAGCTTGGGGGGGAGGAGATACGCAGTATTTT
CDR3aa: CASSVAWGGGDTQYF

v_gene: TRBV6-6
d_gene: -
abundance: few
j_gene: TRBJ2-2
CDR3nt: TGTGCCAGCAGTGTTAGGGACACCGGGGAGCTGTTTTTT
CDR3aa: CASSVRDTGELFF

v_gene: TRBV12-3/TRBV12-4
d_gene: -
abundance: few
j_gene: TRBJ2-3
CDR3nt: TGTGCCAGCACTTACAGTCGCTACACAGATACGCAGTATTTT
CDR3aa: CASTYSRYTDTQYF

v_gene: TRBV5-1
d_gene: TRBD1
abundance: few
j_gene: TRBJ2-3
CDR3nt: TGCGCCAGCAGCTTGGGGAGGACAGGGAAGGGTCCAGATACGCAGTATTTT
CDR3aa: CASSLGRTGKGPDTQYF

v_gene: TRBV7-2
d_gene: TRBD1
abundance: many
j_gene: TRBJ1-5
CDR3nt: TGTGCCAGCAGCTTAGCTGGGGGGGCTGCCAGGGGGAATCAGCCCCAGCATTTT
CDR3aa: CASSLAGGAARGNQPQHF

v_gene: TRBV5-5
d_gene: -
abundance: many
j_gene: TRBJ2-5
CDR3nt: TGTGCCAGCAGCTTGGGACTAGAGACCCAGTACTTC
CDR3aa: CASSLGLETQYF

v_gene: TRBV9
d_gene: -
abundance: few
j_gene: TRBJ1-6
CDR3nt: TGTGCCAGCAGCGTTAGTCCAGGGAAGAATTCACCCCTCCACTTT
CDR3aa: CASSVSPGKNSPLHF

v_gene: TRBV29-1
d_gene: TRBD1
abundance: -
j_gene: TRBJ1-2
CDR3nt: TGCAGCGTTGAACTCTTTAGGACAGGCCGTAACTATGGCTACACCTTC
CDR3aa: CSVELFRTGRNYGYTF

v_gene: TRBV12-3/TRBV12-4
d_gene: TRBD1
abundance: -
j_gene: TRBJ1-2
CDR3nt: TGTGCCAGCAGTCTGGCAGGGGGCATGGGAGGCTACACCTTC
CDR3aa: CASSLAGGMGGYTF

v_gene: TRBV20-1
d_gene: TRBD1
abundance: -
j_gene: TRBJ2-5
CDR3nt: TGCAGTGCTAGTCGGACAGGGTTCCAAGAGACCCAGTACTTC
CDR3aa: CSASRTGFQETQYF

v_gene: TRBV14
d_gene: TRBD1
abundance: -
j_gene: TRBJ1-4
CDR3nt: TGTGCCAGCAGCCAACTTGCCGGGACAGGGGCGAGACTGTTTTTT
CDR3aa: CASSQLAGTGARLFF

v_gene: TRBV4-1
d_gene: -
abundance: few
j_gene: TRBJ2-1
CDR3nt: TGCGCCAGCAGCCAAGGGAGGTCACTCATCAATGAGCAGTTCTTC
CDR3aa: CASSQGRSLINEQFF

v_gene: TRBV7-2
d_gene: -
abundance: -
j_gene: TRBJ2-1
CDR3nt: TGTGCCAGCAGCCGCCTGGGCACCGAGCAGTTCTTC
CDR3aa: CASSRLGTEQFF

v_gene: TRBV7-9
d_gene: TRBD1
abundance: -
j_gene: TRBJ1-1
CDR3nt: TGTGCCAGCAGCTGGAAAACAGGGGGATTGAACACTGAAGCTTTCTTT
CDR3aa: CASSWKTGGLNTEAFF

v_gene: TRBV18
d_gene: TRBD1
abundance: few
j_gene: TRBJ1-6
CDR3nt: TGTGCCAGCTCACCAGGACAGGATAATTCACCCCTCCACTTT
CDR3aa: CASSPGQDNSPLHF

v_gene: TRBV7-9
d_gene: -
abundance: many
j_gene: TRBJ1-3
CDR3nt: TGTGCCAGCAGCTACACAGGGTCTGGAAACACCATATATTTT
CDR3aa: CASSYTGSGNTIYF

v_gene: TRBV25-1
d_gene: TRBD2
abundance: few
j_gene: TRBJ2-3
CDR3nt: TGTGCCAGCAGTTCACTAAGGACTAGCGGGGGGGATACGCAGTATTTT
CDR3aa: CASSSLRTSGGDTQYF

v_gene: TRBV4-1
d_gene: TRBD1
abundance: -
j_gene: TRBJ1-2
CDR3nt: TGCGCCAGCAGCCACAATGACAGGGGGCAATATGGCTACACCTTC
CDR3aa: CASSHNDRGQYGYTF

v_gene: TRBV4-3
d_gene: -
abundance: few
j_gene: TRBJ2-5
CDR3nt: TGCGCCAGCAGCCAAGAGATCAAGGACGGATCCTCCCAAGAGACCCAGTACTTC
CDR3aa: CASSQEIKDGSSQETQYF

v_gene: TRBV7-2
d_gene: -
abundance: few
j_gene: TRBJ1-5
CDR3nt: TGTGCCAGCAGCCTGAGTATTAATCAGCCCCAGCATTTT
CDR3aa: CASSLSINQPQHF

v_gene: TRBV12-3/TRBV12-4
d_gene: -
abundance: few
j_gene: TRBJ1-4
CDR3nt: TGTGCCAGCAGCAGGGTGGCAACTAATGAAAAACTGTTTTTT
CDR3aa: CASSRVATNEKLFF

v_gene: TRBV5-1
d_gene: -
abundance: few
j_gene: TRBJ2-7
CDR3nt: TGCGCCAGCAGCCTCGGGACCGGGCTCTCCTACGAGCAGTACTTC
CDR3aa: CASSLGTGLSYEQYF

v_gene: TRBV4-1
d_gene: -
abundance: few
j_gene: TRBJ1-3
CDR3nt: TGCGCCAGCAGCCAAGGGATGGCGGGACCTCGGGGAAACACCATATATTTT
CDR3aa: CASSQGMAGPRGNTIYF

v_gene: TRBV12-3/TRBV12-4
d_gene: -
abundance: -
j_gene: TRBJ2-2
CDR3nt: TGTGCCAGCACCCGGGACATTATCACCGGGGAGCTGTTTTTT
CDR3aa: CASTRDIITGELFF

v_gene: TRBV29-1
d_gene: TRBD1
abundance: -
j_gene: TRBJ2-7
CDR3nt: TGCAGCGTTGGGTACAGGGGCATAGTGGACGAGCAGTACTTC
CDR3aa: CSVGYRGIVDEQYF

v_gene: TRBV5-1
d_gene: TRBD2
abundance: few
j_gene: TRBJ2-3
CDR3nt: TGCGCCAGCAGAGGGCTAGCGGACGCCACAGATACGCAGTATTTT
CDR3aa: CASRGLADATDTQYF

v_gene: TRBV5-1
d_gene: -
abundance: few
j_gene: TRBJ1-1
CDR3nt: TGCGCCAGCAGCTTGGCCCAGGGGCTACCTGAAGCTTTCTTT
CDR3aa: CASSLAQGLPEAFF

v_gene: TRBV20-1
d_gene: -
abundance: few
j_gene: TRBJ1-4
CDR3nt: TGCAGTGCCAGGGGTCTCCTCGATGAAAAACTGTTTTTT
CDR3aa: CSARGLLDEKLFF

v_gene: TRBV5-1
d_gene: -
abundance: many
j_gene: TRBJ1-1
CDR3nt: TGCGCCAGCAGCTTGGATGGGCCGCCCATCACTGAAGCTTTCTTT
CDR3aa: CASSLDGPPITEAFF

v_gene: TRBV5-1
d_gene: -
abundance: -
j_gene: TRBJ2-3
CDR3nt: TGCGCCAGCAGCTTAACAGGGTTGGCAGATACGCAGTATTTT
CDR3aa: CASSLTGLADTQYF

v_gene: TRBV2
d_gene: TRBD2
abundance: -
j_gene: TRBJ2-2
CDR3nt: TGTGCCAGCCGGAGAGCGGGGGGTAACACCGGGGAGCTGTTTTTT
CDR3aa: CASRRAGGNTGELFF

v_gene: TRBV6-6
d_gene: -
abundance: few
j_gene: TRBJ2-3
CDR3nt: TGTGCCAGCAGTTACAGGGACACGAGGGGAGATACGCAGTATTTT
CDR3aa: CASSYRDTRGDTQYF

v_gene: TRBV5-5
d_gene: -
abundance: -
j_gene: TRBJ1-2
CDR3nt: TGTGCCAGCAGTCGTCCCGGGAGATCAGGGGGCTACACCTTC
CDR3aa: CASSRPGRSGGYTF